Following are 20 T cell receptor beta chains from one sample sequenced in a study of shared clonotypes between healthy human individuals. TCRdb keeps only in-frame clones here, not all; method: immunoSEQ multiplex PCR. The sample records about 560,000 clones, about 80% being singletons. The sequenced sample consisted of PBMCs. These TCRs come from a woman aged 40 to 49 in good health. Some clones in this sample may be carry-over from other donors' samples.

The V call is TRBV11-2, the J call TRBJ1-2; D not resolved. With 1 base removed from V and 4 bases from J, the gap between germline ends came to 10 bases. In germline, CDR1 is SGHAT, CDR2 FQNNGV. The CDR3 has 14 residues. Here the CDR3 DNA reads TGTGCCAGCAGCTTAGTACAGCTGGCCTATGGCTACACCTTC. This translates into CASSLVQLAYGYTF.

CDR3 sequence (DNA): TGTGCCAGCAGCAGGGACAGGGGAGAGGTTTACGAGCAGTACTTC. Translation: CASSRDRGEVYEQYF. The V call is TRBV7-2, the J call TRBJ2-7; 10 bases line up with TRBD1. With 5 bases clipped from V and 4 bases from J, the junction kept 8 bases outside the gene matches. This CDR3 spans 15 amino acids. Germline CDR1 and CDR2: SGHTA and FQGNSA.

This clone is a singleton in its sample. This chain links TRBV4-1 with TRBJ1-5, with a possible D match to TRBD1 (5 bases). With 0 bases removed from V and 3 bases from J, the gap between germline ends came to 15 bases. Germline-derived CDR1 and CDR2 are MGHRA and YSYEKL. This CDR3 comprises 17 residues. The CDR3 region is CASSQEGGGVLNQPQHF. CDR3 DNA: TGCGCCAGCAGCCAAGAGGGGGGTGGGGTACTCAATCAGCCCCAGCATTTT.

V is TRBV13 and J is TRBJ2-6; no clear D. CDR1 and CDR2 from the germline V gene are PRHDT and FYEKMQ (reference sequence). Trimming removed 6 bases from V and 2 bases from J, with 8 bases in between. CDR3 length equals 14 residues. As DNA, the CDR3 is TGTGCCAGCAGGAGTTACACTGGGGCCAACGTCCTGACTTTC. Encoded protein: CASRSYTGANVLTF. The variable domain in full, completed from reference TRBV13 and TRBJ2-6, reads AAGVIQSPRHLIKEKRETATLKCYPIPRHDTVYWYQQGPGQDPQFLISFYEKMQSDKGSIPDRFSAQQFSDYHSELNMSSLELGDSALYFCASRSYTGANVLTFGAGSRLTVL.

This clone was seen just once. This chain uses TRBV10-3 with TRBJ2-3, with 13 nucleotides matching TRBD2. This CDR3 comprises 18 residues. Germline lookup yields CDR1 ENHRY and CDR2 SYGVKD. The V gene end was trimmed by 6 bases and the J gene end by 4 bases; junction bases not matched to a gene: 13. In DNA form, the CDR3 reads TGTGCCATCAGCCAGGGTGTACTAGCGGGAGGGAGGGCAGATACGCAGTATTTT. As protein: CAISQGVLAGGRADTQYF.

This clone is a singleton in its sample. The chain combines TRBV5-1 with TRBJ1-1, with TRBD1 identical over 7 bases. The CDR3 totals 15 residues. J lost 3 bases, V lost 4 bases, and 9 bases had no gene match. Germline assignment: CDR1 SGHRS and CDR2 YFSETQ. The CDR3 DNA sequence: TGCGCCAGCAGCCAAAGAGTAGACAGGGACACTGAAGCTTTCTTT. Its protein product is CASSQRVDRDTEAFF.

The V and J genes are TRBV2 and TRBJ2-1; D call uncertain. CDR1 and CDR2 (germline): SNHLY, FYNNEI. Trimming took 6 bases from V and 5 from J, leaving 11 bases between them. This CDR3 has 13 residues. Here the CDR3 reads CASRQTSHNEQFF. DNA for the CDR3: TGTGCCAGCAGACAGACGTCCCACAATGAGCAGTTCTTC. The full variable domain, in which reference TRBV2 and TRBJ2-1 provide the parts outside the CDR3, is EPEVTQTPSHQVTQMGQEVILRCVPISNHLYFYWYRQILGQKVEFLVSFYNNEISEKSEIFDDQFSVERPDGSNFTLKIRSTKLEDSAMYFCASRQTSHNEQFFGPGTRLTVL.

This chain joins TRBV2 and TRBJ1-5; no clear D. Germline CDR1 SNHLY, CDR2 FYNNEI. The CDR3 has 12 amino acids. V lost 8 bases and J 0 bases, leaving 5 bases between the germline ends. CDR3 sequence reads: CASAGSNQPQHF. In DNA, the CDR3 is TGTGCCAGCGCCGGTAGCAATCAGCCCCAGCATTTT.

V gene TRBV6-5 combines with J gene TRBJ2-7, with a tentative D call TRBD2 (5 bases). Trimming took 11 bases from V and 3 from J, leaving 17 bases between them. There are 13 residues in the CDR3. Germline CDR1 and CDR2: MNHEY and SVGAGI. CDR3 residues: CACAPAGNYEQYF. The CDR3 bases are TGTGCCTGTGCCCCCGCCGGGAACTACGAGCAGTACTTC.

V usage is TRBV28 and J usage is TRBJ2-2; D unclear. This CDR3 comprises 15 residues. The germline V gene encodes CDR1 MDHEN and CDR2 SYDVKM. Trimming stripped 6 bases from V and 3 bases from J, with 14 bases between. This CDR3 is CASSPPWHHTGELFF. Here the CDR3 DNA reads TGTGCCAGCAGCCCCCCCTGGCACCACACCGGGGAGCTGTTTTTT.

This chain joins TRBV5-6 and TRBJ1-3, with a weak D call TRBD1 (6 bases). V gave up 4 bases and J gave up 0 bases, with 14 bases separating them. The CDR3 extends over 16 amino acids. Germline assignment: CDR1 SGHDT and CDR2 YYEEEE. In DNA, the CDR3 is TGTGCCAGCAGCCCGTCGGGGGCGATCTCTGGAAACACCATATATTTT. Protein: CASSPSGAISGNTIYF.

CDR3 bases: TGTGCCAGCAGCCCAAGCTCGCGTCGAGAGACCCAGTACTTC. This encodes CASSPSSRRETQYF. This chain uses TRBV9 with TRBJ2-5; D uncertain. This CDR3 comprises 14 residues. The V and J ends lost 4 bases and 4 bases respectively, with 14 bases between them. CDR1 and CDR2 from the germline V gene are SGDLS and YYNGEE. Filled out from reference TRBV9 and TRBJ2-5, the complete variable domain reads DSGVTQTPKHLITATGQRVTLRCSPRSGDLSVYWYQQSLDQGLQFLIQYYNGEERAKGNILERFSAQQFPDLHSELNLSSLELGDSALYFCASSPSSRRETQYFGPGTRLLVL.

The rearrangement joins TRBV10-2 to TRBJ2-1; 11 bases are shared with TRBD2. The CDR3 is 13 amino acids. Unmatched junction bases numbered 2, after V lost 8 bases and J lost 5 bases. The germline V gene has CDR1 WSHSY and CDR2 SAAADI. The CDR3 coding sequence is TGCGCCAGCCGACTAGCGGGACACAATGAGCAGTTCTTC. Translation gives CASRLAGHNEQFF.

CDR3 sequence: CASSFPGRNEAFF. The CDR3 nucleotides are TGCGCCAGCAGCTTCCCGGGGAGGAATGAAGCTTTCTTT. This chain joins TRBV5-1 and TRBJ1-1, with unresolved D. Germline CDR1 is SGHRS and CDR2 is YFSETQ. The CDR3 contains 13 residues. The V end was cut by 2 bases, the J end by 7 bases, with 12 bases between.

The chain uses TRBV7-2 and TRBJ2-7; no reliable D call. The germline CDR1 and CDR2 sequences are SGHTA and FQGNSA. V lost 1 base and J 5 bases, leaving 9 bases between the germline ends. CDR3 length: 13 amino acids. The CDR3 sequence: CASSLVWSDEQYF. The CDR3 DNA is TGTGCCAGCAGCTTAGTTTGGTCGGACGAGCAGTACTTC.

This clone appeared once. The J gene is TRBJ2-7, the V gene TRBV5-4; 9 bases are a match to TRBD2. The CDR3 contains 17 residues. Germline CDR1 SGHNT, CDR2 YYREEE (reference sequence). V was pared by 0 bases and J by 7 bases, with 14 bases of the junction left unmatched. The DNA of the CDR3 is TGTGCCAGCAGCTTGGCTTCAGCGGCTAGGGGACTAGCAGAGCAGTACTTC. It is translated as CASSLASAARGLAEQYF.

The gene calls are TRBV5-1 and TRBJ2-7; D may be TRBD2 (5 bases). Between the trimmed V and J ends, which lost 0 bases and 0 bases, there was a span of 10 bases. The CDR3 has 15 residues. Germline V gene data show CDR1 as SGHRS and CDR2 as YFSETQ. CDR3 region: CASSLGSGSSYEQYF. In DNA form, the CDR3 reads TGCGCCAGCAGCTTGGGGTCGGGGTCCTCCTACGAGCAGTACTTC.

V usage is TRBV10-3 and J usage is TRBJ2-7; 9 bases map to TRBD1. V lost 10 bases and J lost 4; bases outside the gene matches: 5. Germline V gene lookup returns CDR1 ENHRY and CDR2 SYGVKD. This CDR3 has 12 residues. The CDR3 reads CASTGGIYEQYF. Written as DNA, the CDR3 is TGTGCCAGTACAGGGGGCATTTACGAGCAGTACTTC.

The chain couples TRBV14 to TRBJ1-5; 12 nucleotides agree with TRBD1. The CDR3 totals 19 residues. Per the germline V gene, CDR1 is SGHDN and CDR2 is FVKESK. The V gene end was trimmed by 1 base and the J gene end by 0 bases; junction bases not matched to a gene: 7. The CDR3 protein is CASSQVGGTGGDSNQPQHF. In DNA form, the CDR3 reads TGTGCCAGCAGCCAAGTGGGGGGGACAGGGGGCGATAGCAATCAGCCCCAGCATTTT.

This chain links TRBV7-3 with TRBJ2-1; 7 bases agree with TRBD2. The germline V gene has CDR1 SGHTA and CDR2 FQGTGA. V lost 5 bases and J lost 8; bases outside the gene matches: 12. The CDR3 totals 15 residues. The CDR3: CASSPGGAGKYEQFF. CDR3 coding DNA: TGTGCCAGCAGCCCCGGCGGAGCGGGAAAGTATGAGCAGTTCTTC.